These 30 T cell receptor beta chains were all obtained from the same sample, sequenced in a study of control samples from healthy donors and cancer patients. Sequencing used immunoSEQ multiplex PCR; TCRdb keeps in-frame clones, though not all of them. Of approximately 58,000 clones in the sample, 75% to 90% were seen once. The specimen sequenced was PBMCs. These receptors all stem from a man in his 60s with head and neck cancer.

This clone appeared once. The J gene is TRBJ2-2, the V gene TRBV30; D remains unclear. Germline-derived CDR1 and CDR2 are GTSNPN and SVGIG (reference sequence). V was shortened by 0 bases and J by 8 bases, with 4 bases between the two germline ends. The CDR3 sequence is 11 residues long. DNA of the CDR3: TGTGCCTGGAGTGTACTTGGGGAGCTGTTTTTT. This encodes CAWSVLGELFF.

This clone appeared once. The CDR3 coding sequence is TGCAGCGTCACCCCCGGACAGGGGACCACTGAAGCTTTCTTT. As protein: CSVTPGQGTTEAFF. The chain couples TRBV29-1 to TRBJ1-1; 9 nucleotides line up with TRBD1. CDR3 length: 14 amino acids. Germline CDR1 is SQVTM and CDR2 is ANQGSEA. The J segment lost 4 bases and the V segment lost 6 bases, leaving 9 bases of the junction unmatched. Looking up the rest from reference TRBV29-1 and TRBJ1-1 gives the full variable domain: SAVISQKPSRDICQRGTSLTIQCQVDSQVTMMFWYRQQPGQSLTLIATANQGSEATYESGFVIDKFPISRPNLTFSTLTVSNMSPEDSSIYLCSVTPGQGTTEAFFGQGTRLTVV.

The chain is built from TRBV6-5 and TRBJ1-5; perhaps TRBD1 as D (6 bases). The CDR3 totals 14 residues. From germline, CDR1 is MNHEY and CDR2 SVGAGI. The ends were cut back, 6 bases at V and 4 bases at J, with 13 bases in the middle. The CDR3 loop reads CASRMDSPNQPQHF. For the CDR3, the DNA is TGTGCCAGCAGAATGGACAGCCCAAATCAGCCCCAGCATTTT.

V usage is TRBV19 and J usage is TRBJ2-5; maybe TRBD2 (6 bases). The V gene's germline CDR1 is LNHDA and CDR2 SQIVND (reference sequence). The CDR3 totals 14 residues. V was cut by 3 bases and J by 4 bases, with 12 bases left in between. The CDR3 loop reads CASSMEGMRETQYF. CDR3 DNA sequence: TGTGCCAGTAGTATGGAGGGGATGAGAGAGACCCAGTACTTC. Based on the CDR3 plus reference TRBV19 and TRBJ2-5, the full variable domain is DGGITQSPKYLFRKEGQNVTLSCEQNLNHDAMYWYRQDPGQGLRLIYYSQIVNDFQKGDIAEGYSVSREKKESFPLTVTSAQKNPTAFYLCASSMEGMRETQYFGPGTRLLVL.

This chain joins TRBV19 and TRBJ1-1; D ambiguous. V was shortened by 7 bases and J by 2 bases, with 11 bases between the two germline ends. The germline V gene encodes CDR1 LNHDA and CDR2 SQIVND (reference sequence). CDR3 size: 13 residues. Here the CDR3 DNA reads TGTGCCAGTACTACGACACACAACACTGAAGCTTTCTTT. Protein sequence: CASTTTHNTEAFF.

This chain uses TRBV5-1 with TRBJ1-2, with D uncertain. The germline V gene encodes CDR1 SGHRS and CDR2 YFSETQ. This CDR3 is built from 15 residues. V dropped 4 bases and J dropped 4 bases, with 17 bases sitting between them. CDR3 region: CASSPGEAPGYGYTF. CDR3 DNA: TGCGCCAGCAGCCCGGGTGAGGCGCCCGGCTATGGCTACACCTTC. The whole variable domain, remainder taken from reference TRBV5-1 and TRBJ1-2, is KAGVTQTPRYLIKTRGQQVTLSCSPISGHRSVSWYQQTPGQGLQFLFEYFSETQRNKGNFPGRFSGRQFSNSRSEMNVSTLELGDSALYLCASSPGEAPGYGYTFGSGTRLTVV.

The genes are TRBV19 and TRBJ2-1; TRBD2 agrees at 8 bases. V lost 6 bases, J lost 0 bases, and 4 bases stayed unmatched. The CDR3 is 15 residues long. The germline V gene has CDR1 LNHDA and CDR2 SQIVND (reference sequence). The CDR3 protein is CASRDAGGSYNEQFF. CDR3 bases: TGTGCCAGTAGGGACGCGGGAGGCTCCTACAATGAGCAGTTCTTC.

The chain uses TRBV4-1 and TRBJ2-7; D possibly uses TRBD1 or TRBD2 (5 bases each). CDR1 and CDR2 from the germline V gene are MGHRA and YSYEKL. The CDR3 length is 15 residues. The V end lost 5 bases, the J end lost 3 bases, and 17 bases lay between the germline ends. The CDR3 sequence is CASSSPPTGRYEQYF. In nucleotides, the CDR3 is TGCGCCAGCAGCTCTCCTCCTACGGGACGCTACGAGCAGTACTTC.

V is TRBV28 and J is TRBJ1-2; D gene uncertain. This CDR3 spans 15 amino acids. V lost 2 bases and J 2 bases, leaving 12 bases between the germline ends. CDR1 and CDR2 (germline): MDHEN, SYDVKM. CDR3 in amino acids: CASSLGPEANYGYTF. The CDR3 DNA reads TGTGCCAGCAGTTTAGGCCCCGAGGCCAACTATGGCTACACCTTC.

This clone was counted once. This sequence joins TRBV18 and TRBJ1-6, with no clear D. The CDR3 contains 12 residues. CDR1 and CDR2 (germline): KGHSH, LQKENI. V was trimmed by 5 bases and J by 5 bases, leaving 4 bases between them. The CDR3 protein is CASSADNSPLHF. DNA of the CDR3: TGTGCCAGCTCAGCCGATAATTCACCCCTCCACTTT. Full variable domain (outside the CDR3, taken from reference TRBV18 and TRBJ1-6): NAGVMQNPRHLVRRRGQEARLRCSPMKGHSHVYWYRQLPEEGLKFMVYLQKENIIDESGMPKERFSAEFPKEGPSILRIQQVVRGDSAAYFCASSADNSPLHFGNGTRLTVT.

V gene TRBV18 combines with J gene TRBJ2-7; 10 bases map to TRBD1. Germline CDR1 reads KGHSH; CDR2 reads LQKENI. This CDR3 is built from 12 residues. V shed 6 bases and J 7 bases; nucleotides not matched to a gene: 3. The CDR3 DNA is TGTGCCAGCTCCCGGACAGGGGGGGAGCAGTACTTC. It yields the protein CASSRTGGEQYF.

This clone was seen a single time. The chain links TRBV9 to TRBJ2-2; 9 nucleotides align to TRBD2. The CDR3 length is 17 residues. V shed 0 bases and J 7 bases; nucleotides not matched to a gene: 10. CDR1 SGDLS and CDR2 YYNGEE come from the germline V gene. The CDR3 DNA sequence: TGTGCCAGCAGCGTAGCGGCGGGAGGGGGCGTGGGCGGGGAGCTGTTTTTT. It is translated as CASSVAAGGGVGGELFF. Using reference TRBV9 and TRBJ2-2 for the parts outside the CDR3, the full variable domain is DSGVTQTPKHLITATGQRVTLRCSPRSGDLSVYWYQQSLDQGLQFLIQYYNGEERAKGNILERFSAQQFPDLHSELNLSSLELGDSALYFCASSVAAGGGVGGELFFGEGSRLTVL.

This chain uses TRBV6-5 with TRBJ2-1; D unclear. The V end lost 6 bases, the J end lost 4 bases, and 10 bases lay between the germline ends. This CDR3 is built from 13 residues. The germline CDR1 and CDR2 sequences are MNHEY and SVGAGI. CDR3 loop: CASSPRRYNEQFF. DNA of the CDR3: TGTGCCAGCAGCCCGAGGCGGTACAATGAGCAGTTCTTC.

This chain uses TRBV2 with TRBJ1-6; D gene unclear. V gave up 4 bases and J gave up 7 bases, with 8 bases separating them. This CDR3 has 13 amino acids. Germline values: CDR1 SNHLY, CDR2 FYNNEI. As DNA, the CDR3 is TGTGCCAGCAGTGCTCGTGCGAATTCACCCCTCCACTTT. Translation: CASSARANSPLHF.

This rearrangement joins TRBV7-3 to TRBJ1-2; 7 bases are shared with TRBD1. V lost 5 bases, J lost 6 bases, and 6 bases stayed unmatched. The germline V gene has CDR1 SGHTA and CDR2 FQGTGA. The CDR3 has 13 amino acids. The CDR3 loop is CASSAGTADGYTF. CDR3 nucleotides: TGTGCCAGCAGCGCCGGGACAGCGGATGGCTACACCTTC.

The J gene is TRBJ2-5, the V gene TRBV4-1; 10 positions match TRBD2. The CDR3 consists of 20 residues. Germline V gene sequence: CDR1 MGHRA, CDR2 YSYEKL. V was pared by 6 bases and J by 2 bases, with 21 bases of the junction left unmatched. CDR3 nucleotides: TGCGCCAGCAGTCGCAAGGGCGGGAGCGGGAGGGCAGACCCTCAAGAGACCCAGTACTTC. This translates into CASSRKGGSGRADPQETQYF.

V usage is TRBV7-8 and J usage is TRBJ1-3, with no clear D. V gave up 5 bases and J gave up 0 bases, with 17 bases separating them. Per germline, CDR1 SGHVS and CDR2 FQNEAQ. The CDR3 loop spans 17 amino acids. In DNA form, the CDR3 reads TGTGCCAGCAGCCAGAACCCGCTGACAATCTCTGGAAACACCATATATTTT. Protein product: CASSQNPLTISGNTIYF.

The chain uses TRBV7-2 and TRBJ1-1, with TRBD1 matching 7 bases. J lost 0 bases, V lost 1 base, and 14 bases had no gene match. The CDR3 covers 19 residues. The V gene's germline CDR1 is SGHTA and CDR2 FQGNSA. CDR3 loop: CASSLVSGGGGSLNTEAFF. The CDR3 DNA is TGTGCCAGCAGCTTAGTTAGTGGCGGAGGGGGCAGTCTGAACACTGAAGCTTTCTTT.

The V gene is TRBV30, the J gene TRBJ2-2; D is possibly TRBD2 (7 bases). V was pared by 3 bases and J by 7 bases, with 12 bases between. In germline, CDR1 is GTSNPN, CDR2 SVGIG (reference sequence). CDR3 size: 13 residues. The CDR3 DNA reads TGTGCCTGGAGGCGAAGGGGGGGCGGGGAGCTGTTTTTT. The encoded protein is CAWRRRGGGELFF.

This rearrangement joins TRBV5-1 to TRBJ2-7; D is possibly TRBD1 (5 bases). The CDR3 runs 12 residues. Germline lookup yields CDR1 SGHRS and CDR2 YFSETQ. V lost 4 bases and J 3 bases, leaving 8 bases between the germline ends. The CDR3 region is CASSQDNYEQYF. As DNA, the CDR3 is TGCGCCAGCAGCCAGGACAACTACGAGCAGTACTTC.

CDR3 loop: CASSLISGGSHSYEQYF. Here the CDR3 DNA reads TGTGCCAGCAGCTTAATAAGTGGGGGGTCCCACTCCTACGAGCAGTACTTC. The chain carries TRBV7-9 and TRBJ2-7; possibly TRBD2 for D (6 bases). V lost 2 bases and J lost 0, with 17 bases in between. There are 17 residues in the CDR3. Germline V lookup: CDR1 SEHNR, CDR2 FQNEAQ (reference sequence).

The chain combines TRBV6-2 or TRBV6-3 with TRBJ1-6; tentatively, D is TRBD1 (6 bases). V was shortened by 0 bases and J by 6 bases, with 12 bases between the two germline ends. The CDR3 is made up of 16 amino acids. Germline V gene lookup returns CDR1 MNHEY and CDR2 SVGEGT. The CDR3 DNA reads TGTGCCAGCAGTTACTCGCCCAGGGGAAGTAATTCACCCCTCCACTTT. This gives the protein CASSYSPRGSNSPLHF.

The chain is built from TRBV30 and TRBJ2-3; perhaps TRBD1 as D (6 bases). Germline assignment: CDR1 GTSNPN and CDR2 SVGIG (reference sequence). CDR3 length: 12 amino acids. Trimming cost V 1 base and J 7 bases, with 9 bases left between them. The CDR3: CAWSDQGYTQYF. CDR3 nucleotide sequence: TGTGCCTGGAGTGACCAGGGGTATACGCAGTATTTT. Full variable domain (outside the CDR3, taken from reference TRBV30 and TRBJ2-3): SQTIHQWPATLVQPVGSPLSLECTVEGTSNPNLYWYRQAAGRGLQLLFYSVGIGQISSEVPQNLSASRPQDRQFILSSKKLLLSDSGFYLCAWSDQGYTQYFGPGTRLTVL.

This clone has a single count. The V and J genes are TRBV30 and TRBJ1-2; D ambiguous. Germline CDR1 reads GTSNPN; CDR2 reads SVGIG (reference sequence). The V gene lost 0 bases and the J gene lost 3 bases, with 14 bases spanning the gap. The CDR3 sequence is 15 residues long. The CDR3 DNA is TGTGCCTGGAGTGTACCTCAGACCTCGCACTATGGCTACACCTTC. Protein: CAWSVPQTSHYGYTF.

The V gene is TRBV28, the J gene TRBJ2-1; TRBD2 aligns across 7 bases. V trimming: 8 bases; J trimming: 2 bases; junction bases outside the gene matches: 6. Germline-derived CDR1 and CDR2 are MDHEN and SYDVKM. This CDR3 region has 14 residues. The CDR3 loop reads CASGSGGAYNEQFF. CDR3 nucleotide sequence: TGTGCCAGCGGCTCGGGGGGAGCCTACAATGAGCAGTTCTTC.

The rearrangement links TRBV24-1 to TRBJ2-1; 11 bases map to TRBD2. CDR1 is KGHDR, CDR2 SFDVKD, per germline. The CDR3 has 19 amino acids. V lost 2 bases to trimming and J lost 6 bases; unmatched junction nucleotides: 14. The CDR3 is CATSDSGRGLAGGFNEQFF. The DNA of the CDR3 is TGTGCCACCAGTGATTCGGGGCGGGGCCTAGCGGGAGGTTTCAATGAGCAGTTCTTC.

This chain connects TRBV28 to TRBJ1-1, with no clear D. V was clipped by 5 bases and J by 3 bases, with 7 bases between them. The V gene's germline CDR1 is MDHEN and CDR2 SYDVKM. This CDR3 has 12 amino acids. The CDR3 loop is CASSDAYTEAFF. For the CDR3, the DNA is TGTGCCAGCAGTGACGCCTACACTGAAGCTTTCTTT.

The V and J genes are TRBV29-1 and TRBJ1-2, with 7 bases that match TRBD1. The CDR3 length is 12 residues. The germline gives CDR1 SQVTM, CDR2 ANQGSEA. The CDR3, as DNA: TGCAGTGGGGGCAGGGGGGACTATGGCTACACCTTC. Protein: CSGGRGDYGYTF.

This chain links TRBV24-1 with TRBJ1-2; tentatively, D is TRBD1 (6 bases). CDR1 is KGHDR, CDR2 SFDVKD, per germline. V was trimmed by 7 bases and J by 6 bases, leaving 14 bases between them. The CDR3 spans 13 residues. The CDR3 spells CATSSPGADGYTF. As DNA, the CDR3 is TGTGCCACCAGCTCTCCAGGGGCGGATGGCTACACCTTC.

This rearrangement joins TRBV18 to TRBJ1-5; D gene ambiguous. This CDR3 has 15 residues. The ends were cut back, 3 bases at V and 0 bases at J, with 9 bases in the middle. The germline CDR1 and CDR2 sequences are KGHSH and LQKENI. CDR3 coding DNA: TGTGCCAGCTCACCGATAGCCGATAGCAATCAGCCCCAGCATTTT. Translation gives CASSPIADSNQPQHF. Using reference TRBV18 and TRBJ1-5 for the parts outside the CDR3, the full variable domain is NAGVMQNPRHLVRRRGQEARLRCSPMKGHSHVYWYRQLPEEGLKFMVYLQKENIIDESGMPKERFSAEFPKEGPSILRIQQVVRGDSAAYFCASSPIADSNQPQHFGDGTRLSIL.